One TCR beta chain is described in this entry. Its target is unknown. The sample comes from a study of shared clonotypes between healthy human individuals. CDR3 length: 16 residues. V gave up 6 bases and J gave up 5 bases; unmatched junction bases: 7. The germline CDR1 and CDR2 sequences are SNHLY and FYNNEI. Study-wide points: Relative to memory subsets, naive subsets generally showed larger estimated richness.

Repertoires were generated with immunoSEQ multiplex PCR, while TCRdb's copy carries only in-frame clones and drops some. The repertoire holds about 2.4 million clones, with around nine tenths as singletons. Sequenced material: naive CD4+ T cells sorted from blood. Subset of the sample: CD45RA+ positively selected. The chain has TRBV2 and TRBJ2-5, with TRBD2 identical over 15 bases. The receptor was derived from a man between 18 and 35 years old in good health. CDR3 DNA sequence: TGTGCCAGCAGCGGAGGACTAGCGGGAGGGTCCGAGACCCAGTACTTC. Translated: CASSGGLAGGSETQYF.